A single T cell receptor beta chain is shown here with its context. Assay: immunoSEQ multiplex PCR; the TCRdb copy retains only in-frame clones and omits some. The data hold roughly 41,000 clones, with about 88% observed a single time. The CDR3 has 15 residues. Germline CDR1 reads SGHRS; CDR2 reads YFSETQ. Trimming at V came to 4 bases and at J to 4 bases, leaving 7 bases not matched to a gene. The data belong to a study of blood T cell repertoires in COVID-19. The rearrangement links TRBV5-1 to TRBJ2-2, with TRBD2 matching 7 bases. The receptor's source is a man aged 60 to 75 with active COVID-19. What was sequenced was peripheral blood. The CDR3, as DNA: TGCGCCAGCAGCCCCCTTGGCGGGAGCACCGGGGAGCTGTTTTTT. This codes for CASSPLGGSTGELFF.